This entry describes one T cell receptor beta chain. Antigen specificity is unknown. These data belong to a study of OX40 agonist ivuxolimab in advanced cancers. Study as a whole: Participants averaged approximately 60 years of age (range roughly 23 to 80) and were roughly 83% male. Study conclusions and caveats: On average, a greater number of expanded clones characterised CD8+ T cells relative to CD4+.

Per germline, CDR1 SGHNT and CDR2 YYREEE (reference sequence). This CDR3 contains 14 residues. Trimming stripped 4 bases from V and 5 bases from J, with 12 bases between. Method: immunoSEQ multiplex PCR; TCRdb's copy keeps in-frame clones and lacks some. The top ten hold around 3.5% of the sample, which has about 51,000 clones, 85% to 90% seen once. The receptor's source is an adult with an advanced solid tumor such as melanoma, head and neck, liver or kidney cancer. The chain combines TRBV5-4 with TRBJ2-2; the D is unclear. The specimen was CD4+ or CD8+ T cells sorted from blood, collected in a trial of the OX40 agonist ivuxolimab. Here the CDR3 reads CASSGPDVTGELFF. In DNA form, the CDR3 reads TGTGCCAGCAGCGGACCCGACGTGACCGGGGAGCTGTTTTTT.